The next 21 T cell receptor beta chains were all read from a single sample in a study of control samples from healthy donors and cancer patients. Produced via immunoSEQ multiplex PCR; TCRdb's table is partial and in-frame only. The sample lists roughly 20,000 clones, roughly 80% occurring once. Material: PBMCs. Source of these receptors: a man older than 75 with head and neck cancer.

The rearrangement joins TRBV5-1 to TRBJ1-2, with TRBD1 identical over 10 bases. Germline-derived CDR1 and CDR2 are SGHRS and YFSETQ. Trimming cost V 0 bases and J 3 bases; bases outside gene matches: 8. This CDR3 has 17 amino acids. The CDR3 sequence is CASSLGDRGSSDYGYTF. The CDR3 DNA follows: TGCGCCAGCAGCTTGGGGGACAGGGGATCTTCTGACTATGGCTACACCTTC. The full variable domain, rest sourced from reference TRBV5-1 and TRBJ1-2, is KAGVTQTPRYLIKTRGQQVTLSCSPISGHRSVSWYQQTPGQGLQFLFEYFSETQRNKGNFPGRFSGRQFSNSRSEMNVSTLELGDSALYLCASSLGDRGSSDYGYTFGSGTRLTVV.

This clone has just a few counts. The V call is TRBV12-3 or TRBV12-4, the J call TRBJ1-1, with no clear D. Trimming left V 2 bases short and J 1 base short, with 5 bases between. The CDR3 has 13 residues. The CDR3 DNA reads as TGTGCCAGCAGTTTAACTGGGAACACTGAAGCTTTCTTT. Amino acid sequence: CASSLTGNTEAFF.

This CDR3 reads CSVVGLDSSYEQYF. CDR3 DNA: TGCAGCGTAGTCGGACTCGACAGCTCCTACGAGCAGTACTTC. The rearrangement uses TRBV29-1 and TRBJ2-7; either TRBD1 or TRBD2 may fit D (5 bases each). Trimming pared 6 bases from V and 0 bases from J, leaving 15 bases between. The CDR3 extends over 14 amino acids. The germline CDR1 and CDR2 sequences are SQVTM and ANQGSEA.

The count of this clone is one. The chain combines TRBV6-2 or TRBV6-3 with TRBJ2-3, with D unclear. Looked up from germline, CDR1 is MNHEY and CDR2 is SVGEGT. V gave up 6 bases and J gave up 4 bases, with 11 bases separating them. The CDR3 totals 13 residues. Written as DNA, the CDR3 is TGTGCCAGCAGCACCACCCTCCCAGATACGCAGTATTTT. It codes for CASSTTLPDTQYF.

Only one count was recorded for this clone. V is TRBV3-1 (or the pseudogene TRBV3-2) and J is TRBJ1-1; TRBD1 is a possible D gene (6 bases). CDR1 and CDR2 from the germline V gene are LGHDT and YNNKEL (reference sequence). V lost 3 bases and J 6 bases, leaving 17 bases between the germline ends. This CDR3 has 15 amino acids. In nucleotides, the CDR3 is TGTGCCAGCAGCCAGGGGGGGCGGGGGCGGGCTGAAGCTTTCTTT. Translating gives CASSQGGRGRAEAFF.

This sequence joins TRBV27 and TRBJ1-1; the D gene is possibly TRBD1 (6 bases). CDR3 length: 12 residues. The ends were cut back, 9 bases at V and 4 bases at J, with 12 bases in the middle. Per germline, CDR1 MNHEY and CDR2 SMNVEV (reference sequence). The CDR3 reads CASRGGTTEAFF. The CDR3 DNA reads as TGTGCCAGTAGGGGGGGGACCACTGAAGCTTTCTTT.

In nucleotides, the CDR3 is TGCAGCGTTGAAGATTGGGGACTAGCGGGAGGTCTGGAGCAGTTCTTC. Protein sequence: CSVEDWGLAGGLEQFF. The chain is built from TRBV29-1 and TRBJ2-1; the match to TRBD2 covers 15 bases. The CDR3 spans 16 residues. Trimming cost V 0 bases and J 10 bases; bases outside gene matches: 7. CDR1 is SQVTM, CDR2 ANQGSEA, per germline.

V usage is TRBV3-1 (or the pseudogene TRBV3-2) and J usage is TRBJ1-4; perhaps TRBD1 as D (5 bases). Germline V lookup: CDR1 LGHDT, CDR2 YNNKEL (reference sequence). V shed 5 bases and J shed 4 bases, with 14 bases lying between them. CDR3 length: 15 amino acids. The CDR3, as DNA: TGTGCCAGCAGCTCTCAGGGATTACTTAATGAAAAACTGTTTTTT. It specifies CASSSQGLLNEKLFF.

This chain joins TRBV24-1 and TRBJ2-3; D is perhaps TRBD1 (5 bases). Trimming shortened V by 1 base and J by 3 bases, and 10 bases separated the two germline ends. Germline lookup yields CDR1 KGHDR and CDR2 SFDVKD. This CDR3 spans 15 amino acids. The CDR3: CATSDFGKGTDTQYF. DNA for the CDR3: TGTGCCACCAGTGATTTTGGGAAGGGGACAGATACGCAGTATTTT.

V usage is TRBV29-1 and J usage is TRBJ1-1, with D possibly matching TRBD1 (6 bases). This CDR3 is 13 amino acids long. The V gene's germline CDR1 is SQVTM and CDR2 ANQGSEA. V shed 7 bases and J shed 1 base, with 13 bases lying between them. The CDR3 DNA reads TGCAGCGGGAGATCAGGGGCGAACACTGAAGCTTTCTTT. This gives the protein CSGRSGANTEAFF.

This clone appeared a single time. V is TRBV30 and J is TRBJ1-1; D not resolved. V was pared by 5 bases and J by 3 bases, with 10 bases between. The CDR3 has 12 residues. The germline gives CDR1 GTSNPN, CDR2 SVGIG (reference sequence). The CDR3 DNA sequence: TGTGCCTGGGGGGAAGGGTACACTGAAGCTTTCTTT. This sequence encodes CAWGEGYTEAFF. Filled out from reference TRBV30 and TRBJ1-1, the complete variable domain reads SQTIHQWPATLVQPVGSPLSLECTVEGTSNPNLYWYRQAAGRGLQLLFYSVGIGQISSEVPQNLSASRPQDRQFILSSKKLLLSDSGFYLCAWGEGYTEAFFGQGTRLTVV.

In its sample, this clone was seen once. The V gene is TRBV4-1, the J gene TRBJ1-6; 7 bases line up with TRBD1. The V segment lost 2 bases and the J segment 9 bases; nucleotides outside the gene matches: 7. The germline V gene has CDR1 MGHRA and CDR2 YSYEKL. The CDR3 extends over 15 amino acids. CDR3: CASSQLNRGGSPLHF. For the CDR3, the DNA is TGCGCCAGCAGCCAACTTAACAGGGGTGGTTCACCCCTCCACTTT.

The chain joins TRBV4-2 to TRBJ2-4, with TRBD1 matching 8 bases. There are 16 residues in the CDR3. Germline-derived CDR1 and CDR2 are LGHNA and YNFKEQ. J was trimmed by 9 bases and V by 3 bases; bases with no gene match: 13. Written as DNA, the CDR3 is TGTGCCAGCAGCCAGAGCGCCGGGACAGGAACGGGCATTCAGTACTTC. Its protein is CASSQSAGTGTGIQYF.

Only one count was recorded for this clone. The chain has TRBV12-3 or TRBV12-4 and TRBJ2-7; 13 nucleotides agree with TRBD2. V lost 6 bases, J lost 9 bases, and 5 bases stayed unmatched. CDR3 length: 13 amino acids. Here the CDR3 DNA reads TGTGCCAGCAGCCGGACTAGCGGGAGAGTGCAGTACTTC. Protein: CASSRTSGRVQYF.

This CDR3 reads CASSLAGGPGETQYF. The DNA for the CDR3 is TGTGCCAGCAGTCTAGCGGGAGGGCCGGGAGAGACCCAGTACTTC. The V call is TRBV3-1 (or the pseudogene TRBV3-2), the J call TRBJ2-5; 12 nucleotides match TRBD2. Per the germline V gene, CDR1 is LGHDT and CDR2 is YNNKEL (reference sequence). The V segment lost 6 bases and the J segment 4 bases; nucleotides outside the gene matches: 6. This CDR3 contains 15 residues.

V gene TRBV9 combines with J gene TRBJ2-7; perhaps TRBD2 as D (5 bases). V was cut by 7 bases and J by 4 bases, with 15 bases left in between. The CDR3 totals 13 residues. The germline gives CDR1 SGDLS, CDR2 YYNGEE. CDR3 in amino acids: CASGLGEGYEQYF. In DNA, the CDR3 is TGTGCCAGCGGCCTGGGAGAAGGATACGAGCAGTACTTC. The full variable domain, completed using reference TRBV9 and TRBJ2-7, is DSGVTQTPKHLITATGQRVTLRCSPRSGDLSVYWYQQSLDQGLQFLIQYYNGEERAKGNILERFSAQQFPDLHSELNLSSLELGDSALYFCASGLGEGYEQYFGPGTRLTVT.

This chain links TRBV18 with TRBJ2-2; possible D gene TRBD2, 6 bases. CDR3 size: 15 residues. V was pared by 0 bases and J by 5 bases, with 10 bases between. Germline values: CDR1 KGHSH, CDR2 LQKENI. CDR3 sequence: CASSPPGGATGELFF. CDR3 DNA: TGTGCCAGCTCACCACCGGGGGGTGCGACCGGGGAGCTGTTTTTT.

This clone was picked up one time. This chain uses TRBV5-1 with TRBJ2-7; 9 bases line up with TRBD1. The V gene's germline CDR1 is SGHRS and CDR2 YFSETQ. The CDR3 runs to 14 residues. The V and J ends lost 4 bases and 2 bases, in that order; junction bases with no gene match: 4. CDR3 amino acids: CASSRGTGTYEQYF. The CDR3 DNA reads TGCGCCAGCAGCAGGGGGACAGGGACCTACGAGCAGTACTTC.

The CDR3 DNA follows: TGTGCCAGCAGTTACAGGGAGATCACAGATACGCAGTATTTT. This encodes CASSYREITDTQYF. V gene TRBV5-5 combines with J gene TRBJ2-3; D may be TRBD1 (6 bases). This CDR3 spans 14 amino acids. Germline V gene sequence: CDR1 SGHKS, CDR2 YYEKEE (reference sequence). Deletions cut 5 bases from V and 2 bases from J, with 12 bases between. Full variable domain (outside the CDR3, taken from reference TRBV5-5 and TRBJ2-3): DAGVTQSPTHLIKTRGQQVTLRCSPISGHKSVSWYQQVLGQGPQFIFQYYEKEERGRGNFPDRFSARQFPNYSSELNVNALLLGDSALYLCASSYREITDTQYFGPGTRLTVL.

The DNA of the CDR3 is TGTGCCAGCAGTGTTCTGGGCGTTAGCACAGATACGCAGTATTTT. Its protein is CASSVLGVSTDTQYF. The gene calls are TRBV27 and TRBJ2-3, with D unclear. The CDR3 has 15 residues. With 5 bases removed from V and 0 bases from J, the gap between germline ends came to 12 bases. The germline V gene has CDR1 MNHEY and CDR2 SMNVEV (reference sequence).

This clone was found a few times. The V gene is TRBV27, the J gene TRBJ2-3; TRBD1 or TRBD2 may be the D gene (5 bases each). Germline CDR1 is MNHEY and CDR2 is SMNVEV (reference sequence). Trimming cost V 3 bases and J 2 bases, with 6 bases left between them. This CDR3 has 13 residues. This CDR3 is CASSFGATDTQYF. CDR3 bases: TGTGCCAGCAGTTTCGGGGCCACAGATACGCAGTATTTT.